This T cell receptor (beta chain) was identified during a study of control samples from healthy donors and cancer patients. The CDR3 has 15 amino acids. V shed 8 bases and J 4 bases; nucleotides not matched to a gene: 10. The germline gives CDR1 MNHEY, CDR2 SMNVEV (reference sequence). Using immunoSEQ multiplex PCR, the repertoire was profiled, and TCRdb retains in-frame clones only, with some absent. This table has under 450,000 clones, more than 80% appearing once. Sequencing was done on a sample of PBMCs. The chain is built from TRBV27 and TRBJ1-5; 8 positions agree with TRBD1. This clonotype originated in a man in his forties with head and neck cancer. CDR3 residues: CASSDRVGVNQPQHF. DNA for the CDR3: TGTGCCAGCTCGGACAGGGTGGGGGTTAATCAGCCCCAGCATTTT.